Shown below are 24 T cell receptor beta chains from a single sample sequenced in a study of beta chain features in type 1 diabetes. cDNA synthesis used the whole RNA isolate, giving expressed TCRB sequences. The method was immunoSEQ multiplex PCR; TCRdb's version includes in-frame clones alone and lacks a portion of them. The sample holds 620,000 or so clones; roughly 15% are singletons and the top ten take about 0.087%. The sequenced sample consisted of naive CD4+ T cells from blood. The receptor set was obtained from a man aged 18-30 years in good health.

This clone was detected a few times. The chain has TRBV4-1 and TRBJ2-4; 12 nucleotides align to TRBD2. The J segment lost 2 bases and the V segment lost 4 bases, leaving 3 bases of the junction unmatched. This CDR3 contains 16 residues. Germline V gene data show CDR1 as MGHRA and CDR2 as YSYEKL. The CDR3 loop is CASSPRTSGTKNIQYF. CDR3 DNA: TGCGCCAGCAGCCCCCGGACTAGCGGGACCAAAAACATTCAGTACTTC.

This clone was counted only a few times. The V call is TRBV4-3, the J call TRBJ1-6; TRBD1 matches 7 bases. V was clipped by 1 base and J by 10 bases; unmatched bases: 16. This CDR3 comprises 18 residues. Germline CDR1 LGHNA, CDR2 YSLEER. The CDR3 coding sequence is TGCGCCAGCAGCCAAGCAATCGGCTGGGCAGGGGGAAAATCACCCCTCCACTTT. Residues: CASSQAIGWAGGKSPLHF.

The rearrangement uses TRBV7-9 and TRBJ1-2; 7 nucleotides agree with TRBD1. The CDR3 loop spans 13 amino acids. V dropped 7 bases and J dropped 4; count of bases not matched to a gene: 6. In germline, CDR1 is SEHNR, CDR2 FQNEAQ (reference sequence). The CDR3 is CASTQDRSYGYTF. DNA of the CDR3: TGTGCCAGCACCCAGGACAGGAGCTATGGCTACACCTTC.

This clone was seen a few times. An end of the junction differs from the germline gene, which may be a read error. The rearrangement uses TRBV7-3 and TRBJ2-5; either TRBD1 or TRBD2 may supply D (5 bases each). This CDR3 has 13 amino acids. CDR1 and CDR2 from the germline V gene are SGHTA and FQGTGA. CDR3 amino acids: CASSLTGGETQYF. In nucleotides, the CDR3 is TGTGCCAGCAGCCTAACAGGAGGAGAGACCCAGTACTTC. Using reference TRBV7-3 and TRBJ2-5 for the parts outside the CDR3, the full variable domain is GAGVSQTPSNKVTEKGKYVELRCDPISGHTALYWYRQSLGQGPEFLIYFQGTGAADDSGLPNDRFFAVRPEGSVSTLKIQRTERGDSAVYLCASSLTGGETQYFGPGTRLLVL.

This clone appeared a few times. The chain combines TRBV20-1 with TRBJ1-2; no clear D gene. Germline-derived CDR1 and CDR2 are DFQATT and SNEGSKA (reference sequence). The CDR3 is 11 amino acids. V lost 7 bases, J lost 8 bases, and 14 bases lay in between. The CDR3 DNA sequence: TGCAGTGTCCCGAGGGCCGGAGGCTACACCTTC. Translated: CSVPRAGGYTF.

This clone was picked up a small number of times. V usage is TRBV10-3 and J usage is TRBJ1-6; D call uncertain. Per the germline V gene, CDR1 is ENHRY and CDR2 is SYGVKD. The CDR3 is made up of 13 amino acids. Trimming took off 6 bases at V and 3 bases at J, with 6 bases between the two ends. CDR3 region: CAIRGDYNSPLHF. CDR3 nucleotides: TGTGCCATCAGGGGAGACTATAATTCACCCCTCCACTTT.

This clone was seen a handful of times. The chain combines TRBV7-9 with TRBJ2-3; TRBD1 aligns across 7 bases. V shed 5 bases and J 2 bases; nucleotides not matched to a gene: 7. CDR3 size: 15 residues. Germline V gene sequence: CDR1 SEHNR, CDR2 FQNEAQ (reference sequence). CDR3 bases: TGTGCCAGCAGCCCGACGACAGGGATCACAGATACGCAGTATTTT. Its translation: CASSPTTGITDTQYF.

The chain has TRBV29-1 and TRBJ2-1, with 8 positions matching TRBD1. Looked up from germline, CDR1 is SQVTM and CDR2 is ANQGSEA. The CDR3 has 11 amino acids. Trimming removed 7 bases from V and 6 bases from J; junction bases left unmatched: 2. CDR3: CSATGGNEQFF. CDR3 nucleotides: TGCAGCGCTACAGGGGGCAATGAGCAGTTCTTC.

This chain links TRBV1 with TRBJ1-1; the table's D gene call, TRBD1, was not cross checked with the DNA. TRBV1 is a listed pseudogene. The CDR3 runs to 14 residues. The chain's CDR3 is CTSSPGTENTEAFF. The CDR3 DNA follows: TGCACCAGCAGCCCAGGGACAGAGAACACTGAAGCTTTCTTT.

J is TRBJ2-7 and V is TRBV19; D might be TRBD1 (6 bases). Trimming removed 1 base from V and 3 bases from J, with 10 bases in between. Germline V gives CDR1 LNHDA, CDR2 SQIVND (reference sequence). This CDR3 contains 14 residues. CDR3 residues: CASSIGRRGYEQYF. CDR3 nucleotide sequence: TGTGCCAGTAGTATAGGGCGCAGGGGCTACGAGCAGTACTTC.

The chain employs TRBV10-3 and TRBJ2-7, with 7 bases fitting TRBD2. The germline V gene encodes CDR1 ENHRY and CDR2 SYGVKD. The CDR3 loop spans 15 amino acids. Trimming cost V 4 bases and J 3 bases; bases outside gene matches: 9. The CDR3 is CAISGGRGGYYEQYF. CDR3 coding DNA: TGTGCCATCAGTGGGGGACGGGGAGGGTACTACGAGCAGTACTTC.

This clone has more than one count but fewer than ten. The chain uses TRBV9 and TRBJ2-3, with 15 nucleotides matching TRBD2. V trimming: 0 bases; J trimming: 5 bases; junction bases outside the gene matches: 10. The germline CDR1 and CDR2 sequences are SGDLS and YYNGEE. The CDR3 sequence is 19 residues long. Written as DNA, the CDR3 is TGTGCCAGCAGCGTAGGGCTAGGAGGACTAGCGGGGGGGCAAGATACGCAGTATTTT. This translates into CASSVGLGGLAGGQDTQYF.

The chain combines TRBV2 with TRBJ1-5; D gene ambiguous. Germline values: CDR1 SNHLY, CDR2 FYNNEI. V dropped 6 bases and J dropped 4 bases, with 10 bases sitting between them. This CDR3 is 13 amino acids long. Here the CDR3 DNA reads TGTGCCAGCAGAAACCAAGATAATCAGCCCCAGCATTTT. Its translation is CASRNQDNQPQHF.

This clone was seen a few times. V is TRBV18 and J is TRBJ1-4; D perhaps matches TRBD1 (5 bases). The CDR3 covers 16 residues. Trimming removed 4 bases from V and 0 bases from J, with 12 bases in between. Germline V lookup: CDR1 KGHSH, CDR2 LQKENI. DNA for the CDR3: TGTGCCAGCTCACTTATGACAGTTGCAACTAATGAAAAACTGTTTTTT. Translating gives CASSLMTVATNEKLFF.

This clone was seen a few times. V gene TRBV28 combines with J gene TRBJ2-3; 8 nucleotides agree with TRBD2. V dropped 5 bases and J dropped 1; count of bases not matched to a gene: 8. The CDR3 is 16 residues long. Looked up from germline, CDR1 is MDHEN and CDR2 is SYDVKM. This CDR3 is CASSRWREVRTDTQYF. The DNA for the CDR3 is TGTGCCAGCAGTAGATGGCGGGAGGTGCGCACAGATACGCAGTATTTT.

The CDR3 is CARRRAGPYMEQYF. The CDR3 nucleotides are TGTGCCAGGCGCCGGGCGGGGCCCTACATGGAGCAGTACTTC. The chain links TRBV25-1 to TRBJ2-7, with D perhaps TRBD2 (6 bases). This CDR3 comprises 14 residues. Trimming shortened V by 9 bases and J by 7 bases, and 22 bases separated the two germline ends. Per germline, CDR1 MGHDK and CDR2 SYGVNS.

The rearrangement joins TRBV5-6 to TRBJ2-7, with 7 bases identical to TRBD1. Unmatched junction bases numbered 15, after V lost 3 bases and J lost 9 bases. CDR3 size: 15 residues. From germline, CDR1 is SGHDT and CDR2 YYEEEE. The CDR3 loop reads CASSSNRGRPFGQYF. CDR3 bases: TGTGCCAGCAGCTCCAACAGGGGTCGCCCCTTCGGGCAGTACTTC.

CDR3 in amino acids: CASSYSSGASTDTQYF. CDR3 DNA: TGTGCCAGCAGTTACTCGAGCGGGGCAAGCACAGATACGCAGTATTTT. This chain links TRBV6-6 with TRBJ2-3; 7 nucleotides agree with TRBD2. There are 16 residues in the CDR3. V gave up 0 bases and J gave up 0 bases; unmatched junction bases: 3. Germline V gives CDR1 MNHNY, CDR2 SVGAGI (reference sequence).

This sequence joins TRBV19 and TRBJ1-1; TRBD1 matches at 8 bases. CDR1 LNHDA and CDR2 SQIVND come from the germline V gene (reference sequence). The V gene end was trimmed by 8 bases and the J gene end by 1 base; junction bases not matched to a gene: 12. The CDR3 has 16 residues. CDR3 amino acids: CASRGGQGLGNTEAFF. For the CDR3, the DNA is TGTGCCAGTCGCGGAGGACAGGGACTCGGGAACACTGAAGCTTTCTTT.

This clone was picked up a small number of times. This chain joins TRBV5-1 and TRBJ2-7, with D perhaps matching TRBD2 (5 bases). V lost 0 bases to trimming and J lost 3 bases, with 16 bases between them. Germline CDR1 reads SGHRS; CDR2 reads YFSETQ. There are 16 residues in the CDR3. The CDR3 sequence is CASSLALSRRVYEQYF. The CDR3 coding sequence is TGCGCCAGCAGCTTGGCCTTGAGCAGGCGGGTCTACGAGCAGTACTTC.

This clone turned up a few times. Other nucleotide sequences in the sample specify the same CDR3. The gene calls are TRBV28 and TRBJ1-2; TRBD1 might be the D (6 bases). There are 12 residues in the CDR3. V was shortened by 2 bases and J by 5 bases, with 6 bases between the two germline ends. Germline V gene data show CDR1 as MDHEN and CDR2 as SYDVKM. CDR3 coding DNA: TGTGCCAGCAGTTTAAGGGGGTATGGCTACACCTTC. Translated, it gives CASSLRGYGYTF.

The chain joins TRBV6-5 to TRBJ2-4; 9 bases line up with TRBD1. With V trimmed by 5 bases and J by 7 bases, 9 bases remained unmatched. The CDR3 is 15 amino acids. Germline CDR1 and CDR2: MNHEY and SVGAGI. The CDR3 is CASSRDRALENIQYF. The CDR3 nucleotides read TGTGCCAGCAGTCGGGACAGGGCCTTAGAGAACATTCAGTACTTC.

The chain carries TRBV18 and TRBJ1-2; D not resolved. Germline assignment: CDR1 KGHSH and CDR2 LQKENI. This CDR3 contains 15 residues. V dropped 2 bases and J dropped 0 bases, with 10 bases sitting between them. Written as DNA, the CDR3 is TGTGCCAGCTCACCAGCGGCGGGTACTAACTATGGCTACACCTTC. Protein product: CASSPAAGTNYGYTF.

The rearrangement uses TRBV15 and TRBJ2-5, with 7 bases that match TRBD1. The CDR3 is 13 residues long. Losses at the gene ends were 5 bases for V and 5 bases for J; bases not matched to a gene: 5. CDR1 and CDR2 from the germline V gene are LNHNV and YYDKDF (reference sequence). The CDR3 sequence: CATSSRDSETQYF. CDR3 bases: TGTGCCACCAGCTCTCGGGACAGCGAGACCCAGTACTTC.